These 6 T cell receptor beta chains were sequenced from one sample in a study of regulatory T cells in long-lasting Graves disease. Both iRepertoire HTBI primers and Arm-PCR of CDR3 regions were used to build the TCR beta libraries. Each CDR3 protein gets one entry after TCRdb re-called the multiplex PCR reads with MiXCR. Of approximately 310,000 distinct CDR3 sequences in the sample, about 18% were seen once. Time point here: newly diagnosed GD, antithyroid drugs for less than 3 months. The TCR library used RNA extracted from PBMCs. The specimen was peripheral blood mononuclear cells (PBMCs), collected at new diagnosis, from a patient treated with antithyroid drugs. The receptors originated from a female donor with Graves disease.

With respect to this clonotype: This likely traces to a read error, being one base from a far larger clone. This chain joins TRBV28 and TRBJ2-1; D possibly corresponds to TRBD1 (6 bases). Per germline, CDR1 MDHEN and CDR2 SYDVKM. The CDR3 consists of 15 residues. V was clipped by 8 bases and J by 10 bases, with 24 bases between them. CDR3 loop: CASVAGATSSYEQFF. CDR3 in DNA: TGTGCCAGCGTGGCAGGGGCTACGAGCTCCTACGAGCAGTTCTTC.

This clonotype occurred a few times. This sequence joins TRBV4-1 and TRBJ2-3; unclear D gene. CDR3 size: 13 residues. The V end was cut by 1 base, the J end by 8 bases, with 10 bases between. The germline CDR1 and CDR2 sequences are MGHRA and YSYEKL. The chain's CDR3 is CASSQVASSTQYF. CDR3 nucleotides: TGCGCCAGCAGCCAAGTAGCCAGCAGTACGCAGTATTTT.

This clonotype was observed a few times. V gene TRBV19 combines with J gene TRBJ1-1, with D uncertain. Trimming removed 4 bases from V and 6 bases from J, with 6 bases in between. The germline CDR1 and CDR2 sequences are LNHDA and SQIVND (reference sequence). The CDR3 has 11 amino acids. In DNA form, the CDR3 reads TGTGCCAGTAGTAAAGGGCCTGAAGCTTTCTTT. This sequence encodes CASSKGPEAFF.

There are a few counts of this clonotype. This chain connects TRBV7-9 to TRBJ1-2, with D tentatively TRBD1 (6 bases). This CDR3 is 15 amino acids long. Trimming left V 5 bases short and J 0 bases short, with 13 bases between. Germline CDR1 reads SEHNR; CDR2 reads FQNEAQ (reference sequence). The CDR3, as DNA: TGTGCCAGCAGCCCCCGGGCAGGGGCTAACTATGGCTACACCTTC. This gives the protein CASSPRAGANYGYTF.

This clonotype was detected many times. The gene calls are TRBV6-2 or TRBV6-3 and TRBJ2-3; possible D gene TRBD1, 5 bases. V lost 7 bases to trimming and J lost 2 bases, with 7 bases between them. This CDR3 has 12 residues. Germline values: CDR1 MNHEY, CDR2 SVGEGT. The CDR3 protein is CASNRPTDTQYF. The CDR3 nucleotides are TGTGCCAGCAACAGGCCCACAGATACGCAGTATTTT.

This clonotype was counted many times. This chain uses TRBV29-1 with TRBJ2-5, with 7 bases identical to TRBD1. V lost 1 base, J lost 4 bases, and 3 bases stayed unmatched. The V gene's germline CDR1 is SQVTM and CDR2 ANQGSEA. The length of the CDR3 is 13 residues. The CDR3: CSVEANRGETQYF. The CDR3 DNA is TGCAGCGTTGAAGCCAACAGGGGAGAGACCCAGTACTTC.